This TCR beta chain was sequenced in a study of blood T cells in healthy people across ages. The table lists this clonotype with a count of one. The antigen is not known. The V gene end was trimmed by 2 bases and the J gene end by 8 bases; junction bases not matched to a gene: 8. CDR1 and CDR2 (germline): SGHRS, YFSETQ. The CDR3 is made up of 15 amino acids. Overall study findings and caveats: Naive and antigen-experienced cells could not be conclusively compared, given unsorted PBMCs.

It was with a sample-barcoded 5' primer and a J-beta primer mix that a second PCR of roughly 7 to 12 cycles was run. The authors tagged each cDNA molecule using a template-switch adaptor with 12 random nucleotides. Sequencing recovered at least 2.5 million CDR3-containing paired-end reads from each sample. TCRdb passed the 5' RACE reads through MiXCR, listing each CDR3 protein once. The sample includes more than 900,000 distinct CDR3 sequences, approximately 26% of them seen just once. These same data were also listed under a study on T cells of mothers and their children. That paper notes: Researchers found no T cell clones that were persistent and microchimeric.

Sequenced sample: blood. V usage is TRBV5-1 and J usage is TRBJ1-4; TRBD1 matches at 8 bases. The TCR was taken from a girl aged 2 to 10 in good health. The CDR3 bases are TGCGCCAGCAGCTTACAGGGGGGACGACACGAAAAACTGTTTTTT. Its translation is CASSLQGGRHEKLFF.